This T cell receptor beta chain was identified in a study of blood T cell repertoires in COVID-19. Study overall: PBMCs, B-cell-depleted T cells, or T cells were the source of the cDNA or gDNA that made up the material.

Profiling relied on immunoSEQ multiplex PCR, and the TCRdb table lists in-frame clones only, not all of them. This sample has roughly 230,000 clones, with about 85% found just once. This clone was observed a few times. Germline lookup yields CDR1 SNHLY and CDR2 FYNNEI. V was cut by 3 bases and J by 3 bases, with 8 bases left in between. CDR3 length equals 14 residues. The source material was peripheral blood. This sequence originates from a woman older than 75 with acute or convalescent COVID-19. This chain joins TRBV2 and TRBJ2-2; D gene uncertain. The CDR3 loop is CASSDQVYTGELFF. The CDR3 nucleotides read TGTGCCAGCAGTGATCAGGTCTACACCGGGGAGCTGTTTTTT.